This T cell receptor beta chain is from a study of TIL therapy for anti-PD-1-resistant metastatic lung cancer. Background on the study: Patients then received nivolumab; progressors got lymphodepletion, TIL and IL-2. Tumors had a median PD-L1 proportion score of about 6%. Most patients had lung adenocarcinoma. Findings and limits, study-wide: Infused TIL clonotypes partially replaced the baseline blood repertoire, then decayed over months.

Turning to this clone: Its antigen is unknown.

The CDR3 has 13 residues. Trimming took off 3 bases at V and 3 bases at J, with 7 bases between the two ends. CDR1 and CDR2 from the germline V gene are SGDLS and YYNGEE. As for time point: pre-treatment sample, taken before nivolumab and TIL therapy. Sequencing used immunoSEQ v3. Clones were read by immunoSEQ multiplex PCR, and TCRdb kept only the in-frame ones, dropping some. The top ten hold 2% to 3% of the sample, which has more than 50,000 clones, roughly 84% seen once. This clonotype originated in a person aged 25 to 80 with non-small cell lung cancer. This sample comprised blood, obtained at baseline. The chain is built from TRBV9 and TRBJ1-5; D not resolved. The DNA of the CDR3 is TGTGCCAGCAGCGCCGGGGTCAATCAGCCCCAGCATTTT. Encoded protein: CASSAGVNQPQHF.